This T cell receptor beta chain was documented in a study of T-cell memory formation after mild COVID-19. Study context: Across donors, TCR clusters were largely donor specific.

Sample barcodes and UMIs were carried by the TCR alpha and TCR beta cDNA libraries that 5'RACE generated with constant-segment primers. TCRdb fed the 5' RACE reads into MiXCR, producing one record per CDR3 protein. Of fewer than 95,000 distinct CDR3 sequences in the sample, more than 13% were seen once. CDR1 and CDR2 from the germline V gene are LGHNA and YNFKEQ. Trimming pared 0 bases from V and 1 base from J, leaving 10 bases between. The CDR3 length is 15 residues. J is TRBJ2-7 and V is TRBV4-2; perhaps TRBD1 as D (5 bases). The material sequenced was PBMCs or a T cell subset sorted from them (not recorded which). This clonotype originated in a man aged 18 to 29 who had mild COVID-19 (a few samples of this study predate the infection). Cell type and time point are not known. Written as DNA, the CDR3 is TGTGCCAGCAGCCAAGAATATACAGGATCCTACGAGCAGTACTTC. This sequence encodes CASSQEYTGSYEQYF.